This T cell receptor beta chain originates from a study of T cell responses to AZD1222 COVID-19 vaccine. Germline lookup yields CDR1 GTSNPN and CDR2 SVGIG (reference sequence). The ends were cut back, 2 bases at V and 6 bases at J, with 14 bases in the middle. There are 14 residues in the CDR3. Here immunoSEQ multiplex PCR was the method, and the copy in TCRdb shows in-frame clones only, minus some. The sample yields 140,000 to 150,000 clones, about 90% seen once. The sample in question was peripheral blood, obtained on day 0 of MenACWY control vaccination. The TCR was taken from an adult in good health. The chain recombines TRBV30 with TRBJ1-5; possibly TRBD1 for D (6 bases). The CDR3 spells CAWSSQGIGQPQHF. CDR3 bases: TGTGCCTGGAGTAGCCAGGGGATCGGTCAGCCCCAGCATTTT.